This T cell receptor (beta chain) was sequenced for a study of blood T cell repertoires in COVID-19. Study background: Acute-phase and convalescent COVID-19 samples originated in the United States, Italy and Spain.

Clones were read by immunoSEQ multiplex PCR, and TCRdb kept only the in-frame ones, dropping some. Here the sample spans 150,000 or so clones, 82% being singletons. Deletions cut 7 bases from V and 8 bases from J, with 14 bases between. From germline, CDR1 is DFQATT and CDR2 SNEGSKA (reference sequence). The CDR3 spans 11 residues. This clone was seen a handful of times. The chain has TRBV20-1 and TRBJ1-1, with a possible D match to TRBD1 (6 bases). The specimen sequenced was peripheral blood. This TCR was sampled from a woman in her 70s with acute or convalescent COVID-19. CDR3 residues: CSVARGGEAFF. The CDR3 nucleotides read TGCAGTGTAGCACGGGGGGGCGAAGCTTTCTTT.